These 6 T cell receptor beta chains share one sample of origin, sequenced in a study of T cells in Graves' hyperthyroidism and ophthalmopathy. Regions amplified from RNA transcripts were the TCR beta CDR3 regions. TCR CDR3 underwent first-round RT-PCR with the HTBI primer set. TCRdb independently ran MiXCR on the multiplex PCR reads; one entry per CDR3 protein. The repertoire holds some 250,000 distinct CDR3 sequences, with roughly 15% as singletons. The sequenced sample consisted of blood. Receptors were obtained from a woman between 40 and 55 years old with Graves' hyperthyroidism that later progressed to Graves' ophthalmopathy.

Many counts were recorded for this clonotype. This sequence joins TRBV5-1 and TRBJ2-3; 16 nucleotides align to TRBD2. V shed 3 bases, J shed 6 bases, and the junction held 13 bases outside the gene matches. Germline values: CDR1 SGHRS, CDR2 YFSETQ. The CDR3 has 19 residues. The CDR3 bases are TGCGCCAGCAGCTCATATTCCATCCCGGGACTAGCGGGAGGGGATACGCAGTATTTT. Amino acid sequence: CASSSYSIPGLAGGDTQYF. The complete variable domain, with remaining parts taken from reference TRBV5-1 and TRBJ2-3, reads KAGVTQTPRYLIKTRGQQVTLSCSPISGHRSVSWYQQTPGQGLQFLFEYFSETQRNKGNFPGRFSGRQFSNSRSEMNVSTLELGDSALYLCASSSYSIPGLAGGDTQYFGPGTRLTVL.

A few counts support this clonotype. The J gene is TRBJ2-2, the V gene TRBV19, with D tentatively TRBD1 or TRBD2 (5 bases each). This CDR3 is built from 13 residues. CDR1 and CDR2 (germline): LNHDA, SQIVND (reference sequence). Trimming removed 1 base at V and 9 bases at J, with 9 bases between. This CDR3 is CASSIARDRELFF. The CDR3 DNA is TGTGCCAGTAGTATAGCAAGGGACCGGGAGCTGTTTTTT.

The table lists this clonotype with many counts. This chain uses TRBV6-1 with TRBJ1-1; 7 bases agree with TRBD1. V lost 9 bases, J lost 0 bases, and 7 bases stayed unmatched. The germline gives CDR1 MNHNS, CDR2 SASEGT. This CDR3 is built from 14 residues. CDR3: CASSRDSMNTEAFF. CDR3 sequence (DNA): TGTGCCAGTTCCCGGGACAGCATGAACACTGAAGCTTTCTTT.

This clonotype was seen ten or more times. The chain is built from TRBV6-5 and TRBJ1-1, with D perhaps matching TRBD1 (6 bases). The CDR3 covers 15 residues. The germline V and J ends were trimmed by 0 bases and 5 bases, with 13 bases remaining between them. The germline V gene encodes CDR1 MNHEY and CDR2 SVGAGI. The CDR3 here is CASSYSRGSATEAFF. CDR3 DNA: TGTGCCAGCAGTTACTCAAGGGGGAGTGCAACTGAAGCTTTCTTT.

The J gene is TRBJ1-3, the V gene TRBV28, with D unclear. The CDR3 covers 16 residues. Trimming cost V 7 bases and J 0 bases, with 16 bases left between them. From germline, CDR1 is MDHEN and CDR2 SYDVKM. CDR3 bases: TGTGCCAGCAATTTTGAGGTTTTGCCCTCTGGAAACACCATATATTTT. Encoded protein: CASNFEVLPSGNTIYF.

This clonotype was found many times. The chain couples TRBV11-2 to TRBJ2-7; D is possibly TRBD1 (7 bases). Germline assignment: CDR1 SGHAT and CDR2 FQNNGV. Trimming pared 5 bases from V and 7 bases from J, leaving 21 bases between. The CDR3 has 15 amino acids. In DNA, the CDR3 is TGTGCCAGCAGCCGGGTCGTCGGGGGCAGGGGGGAGCAGTACTTC. Translated: CASSRVVGGRGEQYF.